This entry is about one T cell receptor beta chain. This CDR3 contains 14 residues. V dropped 6 bases and J dropped 2 bases, with 13 bases sitting between them. From germline, CDR1 is MDHEN and CDR2 SYDVKM. This sample is drawn from a study of cytomegalovirus exposure and HLA in healthy donors. Some clones are missing from TCRdb's copy, which holds only in-frame ones; the method was immunoSEQ multiplex PCR. Seen here are approximately 99,000 clones, approximately 94% observed once, and the top ten hold 0.67%. Separate from the approximately 670-subject first cohort was the approximately 110-subject validation cohort, to which the donors belonged.

The clonotype originates from a woman younger than 35 in good health and CMV-seronegative. Sequencing was performed on PBMCs. The J gene is TRBJ2-5, the V gene TRBV28; a weak D match, TRBD2 (6 bases). CDR3 sequence reads: CASSGGGSQETQYF. CDR3 coding DNA: TGTGCCAGCAGCGGAGGAGGGAGTCAAGAGACCCAGTACTTC.